The subject of this entry is one T cell receptor beta chain. Its specificity is unknown. Deletions cut 5 bases from V and 3 bases from J, with 17 bases between. Germline V CDR1 and CDR2: MNHEY, SMNVEV (reference sequence). This CDR3 has 15 amino acids. The record originates from a study of PD-1 blockade in classical Hodgkin lymphoma. Whole-study findings and limits: CD4+ TCR diversity, unlike CD8+, rose significantly by C4D1. After ASCT, patients who started nivolumab under 1 year later were excluded.

Time point: cycle 4 day 1 (C4D1), after around six weeks of nivolumab. Patients all relapsed after autologous stem cell transplantation, and there was variation in brentuximab vedotin exposure. The assay was immunoSEQ multiplex PCR, and TCRdb's table has in-frame clones only and misses some. The table records 25,000 to 40,000 clones, under 75% of them present only once. The sequence was obtained from a human donor with classical Hodgkin lymphoma. The chain uses TRBV27 and TRBJ2-7, with D perhaps TRBD1 (7 bases). The sample was peripheral blood mononuclear cells (PBMCs), taken before the fourth cycle of nivolumab. CDR3 nucleotide sequence: TGTGCCAGCAGTATTGGGGCAGGGGGGAACTACGAGCAGTACTTC. Translation: CASSIGAGGNYEQYF.